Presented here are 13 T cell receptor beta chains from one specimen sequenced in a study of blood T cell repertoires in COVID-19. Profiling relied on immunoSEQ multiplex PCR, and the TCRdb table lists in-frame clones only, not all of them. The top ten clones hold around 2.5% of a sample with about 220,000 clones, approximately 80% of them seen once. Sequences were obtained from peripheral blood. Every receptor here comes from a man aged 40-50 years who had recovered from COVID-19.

The CDR3 loop is CASRGGQGNTEAFF. CDR3 in DNA: TGTGCCAGCAGGGGGGGACAGGGTAACACTGAAGCTTTCTTT. The chain combines TRBV5-4 with TRBJ1-1; TRBD1 agrees at 9 bases. This CDR3 has 14 amino acids. Trimming at V came to 5 bases and at J to 2 bases, leaving 4 bases not matched to a gene. Germline assignment: CDR1 SGHNT and CDR2 YYREEE (reference sequence).

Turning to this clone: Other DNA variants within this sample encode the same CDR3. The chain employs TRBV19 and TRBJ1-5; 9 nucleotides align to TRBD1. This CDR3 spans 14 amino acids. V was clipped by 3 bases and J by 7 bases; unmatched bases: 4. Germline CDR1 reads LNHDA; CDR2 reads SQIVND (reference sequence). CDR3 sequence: CASSIRDRAQPQHF. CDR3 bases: TGTGCCAGTAGTATCCGGGACAGGGCCCAGCCCCAGCATTTT.

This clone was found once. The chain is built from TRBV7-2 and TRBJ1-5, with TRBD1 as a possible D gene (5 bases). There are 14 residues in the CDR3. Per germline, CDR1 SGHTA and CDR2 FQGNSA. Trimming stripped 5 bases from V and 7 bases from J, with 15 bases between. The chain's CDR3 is CASSAQVSGQPQHF. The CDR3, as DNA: TGTGCCAGCAGCGCACAGGTCTCTGGACAGCCCCAGCATTTT.

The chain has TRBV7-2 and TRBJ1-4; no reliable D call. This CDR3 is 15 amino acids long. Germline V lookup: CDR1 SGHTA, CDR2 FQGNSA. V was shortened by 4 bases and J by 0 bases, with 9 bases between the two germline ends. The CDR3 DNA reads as TGTGCCAGCAGCTGGGCCAGCTCAACTAATGAAAAACTGTTTTTT. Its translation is CASSWASSTNEKLFF. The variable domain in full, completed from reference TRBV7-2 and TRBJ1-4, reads GAGVSQSPSNKVTEKGKDVELRCDPISGHTALYWYRQSLGQGLEFLIYFQGNSAPDKSGLPSDRFSAERTGGSVSTLTIQRTQQEDSAVYLCASSWASSTNEKLFFGSGTQLSVL.

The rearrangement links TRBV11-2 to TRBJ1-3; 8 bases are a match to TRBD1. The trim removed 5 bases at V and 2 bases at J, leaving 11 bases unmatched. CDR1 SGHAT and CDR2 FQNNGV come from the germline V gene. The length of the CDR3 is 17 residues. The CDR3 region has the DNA TGTGCCAGCAGCAACCCCCCCGGGACAGGCACTGGAAACACCATATATTTT. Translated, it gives CASSNPPGTGTGNTIYF.

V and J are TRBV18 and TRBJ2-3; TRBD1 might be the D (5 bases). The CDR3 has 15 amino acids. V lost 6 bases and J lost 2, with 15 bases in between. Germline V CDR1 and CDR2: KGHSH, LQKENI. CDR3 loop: CASSPIGHLTDTQYF. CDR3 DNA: TGTGCCAGCTCGCCCATAGGACACCTCACAGATACGCAGTATTTT.

The CDR3 is CSVGAGGGYTF. The CDR3 region has the DNA TGCAGCGTTGGGGCGGGGGGTGGCTACACCTTC. This chain links TRBV29-1 with TRBJ1-2; the D gene is possibly TRBD1 (5 bases). The CDR3 sequence is 11 residues long. CDR1 and CDR2 (germline): SQVTM, ANQGSEA. Trimming removed 4 bases at V and 7 bases at J, with 10 bases between. Looking up the rest from reference TRBV29-1 and TRBJ1-2 gives the full variable domain: SAVISQKPSRDICQRGTSLTIQCQVDSQVTMMFWYRQQPGQSLTLIATANQGSEATYESGFVIDKFPISRPNLTFSTLTVSNMSPEDSSIYLCSVGAGGGYTFGSGTRLTVV.

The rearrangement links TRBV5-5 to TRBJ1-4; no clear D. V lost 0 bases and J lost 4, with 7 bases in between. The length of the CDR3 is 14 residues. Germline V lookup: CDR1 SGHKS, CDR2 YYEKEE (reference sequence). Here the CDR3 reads CASSLEQFNEKLFF. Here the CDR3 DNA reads TGTGCCAGCAGCTTGGAACAATTTAATGAAAAACTGTTTTTT.

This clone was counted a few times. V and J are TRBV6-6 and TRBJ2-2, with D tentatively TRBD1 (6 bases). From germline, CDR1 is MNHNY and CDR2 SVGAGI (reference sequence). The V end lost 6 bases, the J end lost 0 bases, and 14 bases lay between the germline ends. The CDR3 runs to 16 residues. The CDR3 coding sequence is TGTGCCAGCAGACGCGGACAGACCGCGAACACCGGGGAGCTGTTTTTT. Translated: CASRRGQTANTGELFF.

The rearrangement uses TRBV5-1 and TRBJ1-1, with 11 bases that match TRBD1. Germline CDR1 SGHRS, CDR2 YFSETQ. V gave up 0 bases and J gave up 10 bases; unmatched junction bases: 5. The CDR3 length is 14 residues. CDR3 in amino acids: CASSLGGTGGLAFF. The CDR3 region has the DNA TGCGCCAGCAGCTTGGGCGGGACAGGGGGGTTAGCTTTCTTT.

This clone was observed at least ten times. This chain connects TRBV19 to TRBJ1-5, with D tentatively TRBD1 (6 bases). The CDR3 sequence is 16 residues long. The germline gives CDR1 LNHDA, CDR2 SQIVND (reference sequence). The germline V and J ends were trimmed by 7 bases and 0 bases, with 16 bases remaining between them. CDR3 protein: CASKDRNTDSNQPQHF. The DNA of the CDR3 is TGTGCCAGTAAGGACAGAAATACCGATAGCAATCAGCCCCAGCATTTT.

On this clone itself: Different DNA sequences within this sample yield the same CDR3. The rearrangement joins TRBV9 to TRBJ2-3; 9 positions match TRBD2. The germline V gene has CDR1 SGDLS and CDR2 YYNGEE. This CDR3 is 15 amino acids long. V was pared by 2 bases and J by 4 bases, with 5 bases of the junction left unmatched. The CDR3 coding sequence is TGTGCCAGCAGCGTCTGGCGGGGGGGCGCAGATACGCAGTATTTT. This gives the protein CASSVWRGGADTQYF.

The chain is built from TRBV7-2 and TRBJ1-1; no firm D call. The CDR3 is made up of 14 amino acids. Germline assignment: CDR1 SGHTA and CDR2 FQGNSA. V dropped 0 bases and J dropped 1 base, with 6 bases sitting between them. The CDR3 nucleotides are TGTGCCAGCAGCTTAGCGCACAGGAACACTGAAGCTTTCTTT. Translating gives CASSLAHRNTEAFF.